Below, 7 T cell receptor beta chains from the same sample are listed, as sequenced in a study of OX40 agonist ivuxolimab in advanced cancers. Repertoires were generated with immunoSEQ multiplex PCR, while TCRdb's copy carries only in-frame clones and drops some. The table lists about 30,000 clones, 90% of them singletons, with approximately 24% in the top ten. This specimen consisted of CD4+ or CD8+ T cells sorted from blood, obtained in a trial of the OX40 agonist ivuxolimab. Every receptor here comes from an adult with an advanced solid tumor such as melanoma, head and neck, liver or kidney cancer.

The rearrangement joins TRBV13 to TRBJ2-1; 10 nucleotides match TRBD2. The CDR3 extends over 16 amino acids. J gave up 3 bases and V 1 base, and 3 bases lay outside the gene matches. Germline loops: CDR1 PRHDT, CDR2 FYEKMQ (reference sequence). Here the CDR3 reads CASSLVAGGLYNEQFF. The CDR3 coding sequence is TGTGCCAGCAGCTTAGTAGCGGGAGGTCTCTACAATGAGCAGTTCTTC.

This chain uses TRBV19 with TRBJ2-1; 9 bases fit TRBD1. V lost 1 base and J lost 10; bases outside the gene matches: 8. In germline, CDR1 is LNHDA, CDR2 SQIVND (reference sequence). The CDR3 runs to 15 residues. Here the CDR3 reads CASSIGTGARLEQFF. CDR3 sequence (DNA): TGTGCCAGTAGTATAGGGACAGGGGCGCGCCTCGAGCAGTTCTTC.

The rearrangement joins TRBV4-2 to TRBJ2-7, with 11 bases fitting TRBD2. The CDR3 has 15 amino acids. V lost 1 base, J lost 6 bases, and 5 bases stayed unmatched. Germline values: CDR1 LGHNA, CDR2 YNFKEQ. The CDR3 nucleotides are TGTGCCAGCAGCCAAGGACTAGCGGGAAGTCTCGAGCAGTACTTC. Translation gives CASSQGLAGSLEQYF.

Worth noting for this clone: At one boundary the junction diverges from the germline segment, which might be a read error. Other nucleotide sequences from this sample produce the same CDR3. The chain recombines TRBV10-1 with TRBJ2-1, with 15 bases fitting TRBD2. Germline V gene sequence: CDR1 WNHNN, CDR2 SYGVQD (reference sequence). The CDR3 loop spans 18 amino acids. CDR3 amino acids: CASSAGTSGRPRYNEQFF. The CDR3 region has the DNA TGCGCCAGCAGCGCCGGGACTAGCGGGAGGCCAAGGTACAATGAGCAATTCTTC.

The CDR3 protein is CATSMSGLDEQFF. DNA of the CDR3: TGTGCCACCAGCATGTCTGGACTAGATGAGCAGTTCTTC. This rearrangement joins TRBV15 to TRBJ2-1, with 7 bases identical to TRBD2. From germline, CDR1 is LNHNV and CDR2 YYDKDF (reference sequence). V shed 4 bases and J 8 bases; nucleotides not matched to a gene: 5. The CDR3 has 13 residues. The entire variable domain, with the rest obtained from reference TRBV15 and TRBJ2-1, is as follows: DAMVIQNPRYQVTQFGKPVTLSCSQTLNHNVMYWYQQKSSQAPKLLFHYYDKDFNNEADTPDNFQSRRPNTSFCFLDIRSPGLGDTAMYLCATSMSGLDEQFFGPGTRLTVL.

The V gene is TRBV27, the J gene TRBJ2-7; TRBD2 matches 8 bases. V lost 8 bases and J lost 3; bases outside the gene matches: 15. The CDR3 runs 16 residues. Germline lookup yields CDR1 MNHEY and CDR2 SMNVEV (reference sequence). CDR3 DNA sequence: TGTGCCAGCGGTTATTATCTAGCGGGCAAACACTACGAGCAGTACTTC. Its translation: CASGYYLAGKHYEQYF.

The chain recombines TRBV30 with TRBJ1-5, with D perhaps TRBD1 (5 bases). V dropped 2 bases and J dropped 6 bases, with 11 bases sitting between them. The CDR3 is 13 residues long. From germline, CDR1 is GTSNPN and CDR2 SVGIG (reference sequence). DNA for the CDR3: TGTGCCTGGAGTACCACTCAGGGTCAGCCCCAGCATTTT. It is translated as CAWSTTQGQPQHF.